These T cell receptor beta chains were read from a single sample in a study of blood T cell repertoires in COVID-19. Repertoires were generated with immunoSEQ multiplex PCR, while TCRdb's copy carries only in-frame clones and drops some. Among about 97,000 clones listed, more than 85% were seen once. Sequenced sample: peripheral blood. Receptors were obtained from a young man with acute or convalescent COVID-19. The CDR3 runs from the conserved cysteine through the conserved F or W. A D gene is named only where the DNA matches it firmly. Clone size is not always given. Where it is, it says once, few, many or a class for expanded clones.

j_call	v_call	d_call	clone_size	cdr3_aa	cdr3_nt
TRBJ1-2	TRBV2	.	.	CASRREDLNYGYTF	TGTGCCAGCAGGCGGGAGGATCTAAACTATGGCTACACCTTC
TRBJ2-1	TRBV19	.	.	CASSRDFGNEQFF	TGTGCCAGTAGTAGGGACTTTGGAAATGAGCAGTTCTTC
TRBJ2-7	TRBV19	TRBD2	.	CASSSPGLAGIYEQYF	TGTGCCAGTAGTAGCCCAGGACTAGCGGGAATCTACGAGCAGTACTTC
TRBJ2-1	TRBV7-2	TRBD2	.	CASSPGTSGRAGEQFF	TGTGCCAGCAGCCCCGGGACTAGCGGGAGGGCCGGTGAGCAGTTCTTC
TRBJ1-5	TRBV10-3	.	once	CAISESEGPQHF	TGTGCCATCAGTGAGTCCGAGGGGCCCCAGCATTTT
TRBJ2-2	TRBV5-8	TRBD2	once	CASSLLAGGPPGELFF	TGTGCCAGCAGCTTACTAGCGGGGGGGCCTCCCGGGGAGCTGTTTTTT
TRBJ1-1	TRBV19	.	.	CASSTLSRGLAFF	TGTGCCAGTAGTACCCTCTCCAGGGGTTTGGCTTTCTTT
TRBJ1-4	TRBV7-9	TRBD1	.	CASSLGGQGAHIEKLFF	TGTGCCAGCAGCTTAGGCGGGCAGGGGGCGCATATTGAAAAACTGTTTTTT
TRBJ2-5	TRBV18	TRBD1	.	CASSSGQATQETQYF	TGTGCCAGCTCATCGGGACAGGCGACACAAGAGACCCAGTACTTC
TRBJ1-1	TRBV5-1	TRBD1	.	CASSLEGQEYTEAFF	TGCGCCAGCAGCTTGGAGGGACAGGAGTACACTGAAGCTTTCTTT
TRBJ1-1	TRBV5-1	.	.	CASREGAGEGNTEAFF	TGCGCCAGCAGAGAAGGGGCAGGGGAAGGGAACACTGAAGCTTTCTTT
TRBJ2-1	TRBV5-1	.	few	CASSLDRSNNEQFF	TGCGCCAGCAGCTTGGACAGGAGCAACAATGAGCAGTTCTTC
TRBJ2-3	TRBV6-5	.	few	CASSSPLRGSTDTQYF	TGTGCCAGCAGTTCACCCCTCAGGGGTAGCACAGATACGCAGTATTTT
TRBJ1-1	TRBV5-1	.	.	CASSLDRTMNTEAFF	TGCGCCAGCAGCTTGGACAGGACTATGAACACTGAAGCTTTCTTT
TRBJ2-3	TRBV7-6	.	few	CASSLLGVRDTQYF	TGTGCCAGCAGCTTATTGGGCGTTCGGGATACGCAGTATTTT
TRBJ2-2	TRBV27	.	.	CALGVVNTGELFF	TGTGCCCTCGGGGTAGTTAACACCGGGGAGCTGTTTTTT
TRBJ1-1	TRBV7-9	.	.	CASSFSGLGTEAFF	TGTGCCAGCAGCTTTAGCGGTTTGGGCACTGAAGCTTTCTTT
TRBJ1-1	TRBV4-2	.	once	CASSQHTGNTEAFF	TGTGCCAGCAGCCAACATACAGGGAACACTGAAGCTTTCTTT
TRBJ2-7	TRBV19	TRBD1	.	CASSGQGAAEQYF	TGTGCCAGCTCGGGACAGGGGGCGGCTGAGCAGTACTTC
TRBJ2-7	TRBV15	.	.	CATSREGRGEQYF	TGTGCCACCAGCAGAGAAGGACGGGGCGAGCAGTACTTC
TRBJ2-7	TRBV7-9	TRBD1	.	CASSSGTGARSYEQYF	TGTGCCAGCAGTTCCGGGACAGGGGCGAGGTCCTACGAGCAGTACTTC
TRBJ1-1	TRBV28	TRBD1	.	CASRTTPRGPKNTEAFF	TGTGCCAGCAGGACAACCCCCAGGGGGCCCAAGAACACTGAAGCTTTCTTT
TRBJ2-7	TRBV30	.	.	CAWSFPPGQQLPYEQYF	TGTGCCTGGAGTTTCCCCCCAGGACAGCAGTTACCCTACGAGCAGTACTTC
TRBJ1-4	TRBV4-1	.	.	CASSQVSGSDLLFF	TGCGCCAGCAGCCAAGTTAGCGGGTCCGACCTTCTGTTTTTT
TRBJ2-3	TRBV19	TRBD2	.	CASKSGRAGGADTQYF	TGTGCCAGTAAAAGCGGGAGGGCCGGTGGGGCAGATACGCAGTATTTT
TRBJ2-7	TRBV6-2/TRBV6-3	.	.	CASSYSPGQTYEQYF	TGTGCCAGCAGTTACTCACCCGGACAGACCTACGAGCAGTACTTC
TRBJ1-4	TRBV7-6	.	.	CAIADTGGGREKLFF	TGTGCCATAGCCGACACGGGGGGCGGTCGTGAAAAACTGTTTTTT
TRBJ2-2	TRBV7-9	TRBD1	few	CASSLPGGDTGELFF	TGTGCCAGCAGCCTTCCAGGGGGCGACACCGGGGAGCTGTTTTTT
TRBJ1-1	TRBV9	.	.	CASSVNDGGAEAFF	TGTGCCAGCAGCGTTAATGACGGGGGGGCTGAAGCTTTCTTT
TRBJ2-6	TRBV5-6	TRBD1	few	CASSSGTGRLGANVLTF	TGTGCCAGCAGTTCCGGGACAGGGAGGTTGGGGGCCAACGTCCTGACTTTC
TRBJ1-1	TRBV19	TRBD1	.	CASSQDRGNTEAFF	TGTGCCAGTAGCCAGGACAGGGGGAACACTGAAGCTTTCTTT
TRBJ2-2	TRBV4-1	TRBD2	.	CASSQGSAGGFTSTGELFF	TGCGCCAGCAGCCAAGGGTCGGCGGGAGGCTTTACAAGCACCGGGGAGCTGTTTTTT
TRBJ2-2	TRBV9	.	.	CASSVARLDTGELFF	TGTGCCAGCAGCGTAGCTAGGCTGGACACCGGGGAGCTGTTTTTT
TRBJ1-1	TRBV27	.	.	CASRRVGLAYTEAFF	TGTGCCAGCAGGAGAGTGGGGCTGGCTTACACTGAAGCTTTCTTT
TRBJ1-1	TRBV5-4	.	.	CASSVNTGWDTEAFF	TGTGCCAGCAGCGTTAACACCGGGTGGGACACTGAAGCTTTCTTT
TRBJ1-2	TRBV29-1	.	.	CSVDVEGRSGGYTF	TGCAGCGTTGACGTCGAGGGAAGATCGGGAGGCTACACCTTC
TRBJ1-3	TRBV19	.	.	CASSIGAGGNTIYF	TGTGCCAGTAGTATAGGGGCAGGTGGAAACACCATATATTTT
TRBJ2-1	TRBV24-1	TRBD2	.	CATGGISHNEQFF	TGTGCCACGGGGGGGATATCCCACAATGAGCAGTTCTTC
TRBJ1-5	TRBV7-9	.	.	CASSLARDGNQPQHF	TGTGCCAGCAGCTTAGCGCGGGATGGCAATCAGCCCCAGCATTTT
TRBJ1-4	TRBV7-8	.	.	CASSSTASTNEKLFF	TGTGCCAGCAGTTCGACAGCATCAACTAATGAAAAACTGTTTTTT
TRBJ1-1	TRBV25-1	TRBD1	.	CASVDRGWTEAFF	TGTGCCAGCGTAGACAGGGGTTGGACTGAAGCTTTCTTT
TRBJ1-5	TRBV6-4	.	.	CASSEQGGNQPQHF	TGTGCCAGCAGTGAACAGGGCGGCAATCAGCCCCAGCATTTT
TRBJ1-1	TRBV11-2	.	.	CASSFAGIAEAFF	TGTGCCAGCAGCTTCGCAGGGATCGCTGAAGCTTTCTTT
TRBJ2-2	TRBV9	TRBD2	.	CASSASGRALSGELFF	TGTGCCAGCAGCGCCTCGGGGAGGGCCCTCTCCGGGGAGCTGTTTTTT
TRBJ2-7	TRBV25-1	.	.	CASSPPGGAYEQYF	TGTGCCAGCAGCCCCCCTGGGGGGGCTTACGAGCAGTACTTC
TRBJ1-5	TRBV5-6	.	.	CASSYGDQPQHF	TGTGCCAGCAGCTACGGGGATCAGCCCCAGCATTTT
TRBJ1-1	TRBV19	TRBD1	.	CASSMGTGKTEAFF	TGTGCCAGTAGTATGGGGACAGGGAAGACTGAAGCTTTCTTT
TRBJ2-7	TRBV7-8	TRBD2	.	CASSLRFTSGRANINYEQYF	TGTGCCAGCAGCTTACGTTTCACTAGCGGGAGGGCAAATATTAATTACGAGCAGTACTTC
TRBJ2-1	TRBV4-1	TRBD2	.	CASSQDGRLAGVPYNEQFF	TGCGCCAGCAGCCAAGACGGACGCCTGGCGGGAGTTCCCTACAATGAGCAGTTCTTC
TRBJ2-2	TRBV4-1	.	.	CASSQVTTLNTGELFF	TGCGCCAGCAGCCAAGTTACTACCTTGAACACCGGGGAGCTGTTTTTT
TRBJ2-1	TRBV7-8	.	once	CASSHSVGTYYLHEQFF	TGTGCCAGCAGCCATAGTGTCGGGACTTACTATCTCCATGAGCAGTTCTTC
TRBJ1-5	TRBV5-1	.	.	CASSPNPQGGQPQHF	TGCGCCAGCAGCCCCAACCCACAGGGCGGACAGCCCCAGCATTTT
TRBJ1-1	TRBV19	TRBD1	.	CASSPRQGRVKNTEAFF	TGTGCCAGTAGCCCCAGACAGGGGCGGGTTAAAAACACTGAAGCTTTCTTT
TRBJ1-2	TRBV3-1/TRBV3-2	.	.	CASSQGLHNYGYTF	TGTGCCAGCAGCCAGGGACTGCACAACTATGGCTACACCTTC